The rows below give T cell receptor beta chains drawn from one sample of a study of blood T cell repertoires in COVID-19. Assay used: immunoSEQ multiplex PCR; TCRdb lists only in-frame clones, some missing. The sample shows 140,000 or so clones, 80% to 85% of them seen only once. The sample taken for sequencing was peripheral blood. These receptors originate from a human donor in a cohort sampled during active COVID-19. Both conserved end residues are part of each CDR3. Fields, in order: J gene, D gene, clone size, V gene, CDR3 DNA, CDR3 protein. D genes are given only for firm matches. Only some rows state a clone size, as once, few, many or a class for expanded clones.

j_gene: TRBJ2-5; d_gene: TRBD2; abundance: -; v_gene: TRBV5-1; CDR3nt: TGCGCCACCAAAGGGAACCTGGCGGGAGGACAAGAGACCCAGTACTTC; CDR3aa: CATKGNLAGGQETQYF
j_gene: TRBJ2-4; d_gene: TRBD2; abundance: -; v_gene: TRBV4-1; CDR3nt: TGCGCCAGCAGCCCCGTGGGGACTAGCGGGATTGACATTCAGTACTTC; CDR3aa: CASSPVGTSGIDIQYF
j_gene: TRBJ2-5; d_gene: TRBD1; abundance: -; v_gene: TRBV12-5; CDR3nt: TGTGCTAGTGGTTTGAAACACAGGGGTGCCCAAGAGACCCAGTACTTC; CDR3aa: CASGLKHRGAQETQYF
j_gene: TRBJ1-4; d_gene: -; abundance: few; v_gene: TRBV11-2; CDR3nt: TGTGCCAGCAGCTTAGAGGTCAATGGCGGAAAACTGTTTTTT; CDR3aa: CASSLEVNGGKLFF
j_gene: TRBJ1-4; d_gene: -; abundance: -; v_gene: TRBV5-1; CDR3nt: TGCGCCAGCAGCGCGTCCATATTGAAGGAAAAACTGTTTTTT; CDR3aa: CASSASILKEKLFF
j_gene: TRBJ2-7; d_gene: -; abundance: -; v_gene: TRBV19; CDR3nt: TGTGCCAGTAGTATCTCTCGGACAAGGGCAGACGAGCAGTACTTC; CDR3aa: CASSISRTRADEQYF
j_gene: TRBJ2-3; d_gene: TRBD2; abundance: -; v_gene: TRBV4-1; CDR3nt: TGCGCCAGCAGCCAAGCCGCAACTAGCGGAAGGGATACGCAGTATTTT; CDR3aa: CASSQAATSGRDTQYF
j_gene: TRBJ2-3; d_gene: TRBD1; abundance: -; v_gene: TRBV3-1/TRBV3-2; CDR3nt: TGTGCCAGCAGCCAAGACCCGCCGGGACAGGGATTCACAGATACGCAGTATTTT; CDR3aa: CASSQDPPGQGFTDTQYF
j_gene: TRBJ2-6; d_gene: -; abundance: few; v_gene: TRBV7-9; CDR3nt: TGTGCCAGCAGCTTATACACCGCTGGGGCCAACGTCCTGACTTTC; CDR3aa: CASSLYTAGANVLTF
j_gene: TRBJ1-2; d_gene: TRBD1; abundance: -; v_gene: TRBV18; CDR3nt: TGTGCCAGCTCACCACTCGGGGACAGGGGGGACTATGGCTACACCTTC; CDR3aa: CASSPLGDRGDYGYTF
j_gene: TRBJ1-2; d_gene: TRBD1; abundance: -; v_gene: TRBV4-2; CDR3nt: TGTGCCAGCAGCCAAGATCAAGGGGACAGGGTCTATGGCTACACCTTC; CDR3aa: CASSQDQGDRVYGYTF
j_gene: TRBJ2-5; d_gene: -; abundance: many; v_gene: TRBV29-1; CDR3nt: TGCAGCGTTGAAGATCCCTACCAAGAGACCCAGTACTTC; CDR3aa: CSVEDPYQETQYF
j_gene: TRBJ1-2; d_gene: -; abundance: -; v_gene: TRBV7-2; CDR3nt: TGTGCCAGCAGCTTAGGAGGGTCGGAGCGAAACTATGGCTACACCTTC; CDR3aa: CASSLGGSERNYGYTF
j_gene: TRBJ1-4; d_gene: TRBD1; abundance: -; v_gene: TRBV7-9; CDR3nt: TGTGCCAGCAGCTTGAAATCAGGGGGCGTCTCTAATGAAAAACTGTTTTTT; CDR3aa: CASSLKSGGVSNEKLFF
j_gene: TRBJ1-4; d_gene: TRBD1; abundance: once; v_gene: TRBV18; CDR3nt: TGTGCCAGCTCACCACCGAACGACAGGGGTGAAAAACTGTTTTTT; CDR3aa: CASSPPNDRGEKLFF
j_gene: TRBJ1-6; d_gene: -; abundance: -; v_gene: TRBV6-5; CDR3nt: TGTGCCAGCAGCCCACGGGACAAATCGAATTCACCCCTCCACTTT; CDR3aa: CASSPRDKSNSPLHF
j_gene: TRBJ2-5; d_gene: TRBD1; abundance: -; v_gene: TRBV3-1/TRBV3-2; CDR3nt: TGTGCCAGCAGCCCGACAGGGACGGAAGAGACCCAGTACTTC; CDR3aa: CASSPTGTEETQYF
j_gene: TRBJ1-3; d_gene: -; abundance: -; v_gene: TRBV19; CDR3nt: TGTGCCAGTGGGGGGGGTTCAACTGCTGGAAACACCATATATTTT; CDR3aa: CASGGGSTAGNTIYF
j_gene: TRBJ2-7; d_gene: TRBD1; abundance: -; v_gene: TRBV29-1; CDR3nt: TGCAGCGTCAACACAGGGGGCGCAAACTACGAGCAGTACTTC; CDR3aa: CSVNTGGANYEQYF
j_gene: TRBJ2-7; d_gene: TRBD1; abundance: -; v_gene: TRBV5-6; CDR3nt: TGTGCCAGCAGCTTGCGGGACAGGGCTTCCGAGCAGTACTTC; CDR3aa: CASSLRDRASEQYF
j_gene: TRBJ2-1; d_gene: TRBD1; abundance: -; v_gene: TRBV6-6; CDR3nt: TGTGCCAGCAGTTACTCAGAGGGACAGGGGGCAGGTGAGCAGTTCTTC; CDR3aa: CASSYSEGQGAGEQFF
j_gene: TRBJ1-2; d_gene: -; abundance: -; v_gene: TRBV19; CDR3nt: TGTGCCAGTAAGGAAGGGGCCCTCTATGGCTACACCTTC; CDR3aa: CASKEGALYGYTF